Below are 20 T cell receptor beta chains sequenced from a single sample in a study of blood T cells in healthy people across ages. Sample-barcoded 5' priming and a J-beta primer mix drove a second PCR of about 6 to 11 cycles. TCRdb called the 5' RACE reads again in MiXCR, with one record for every CDR3 protein. The table has about 620,000 distinct CDR3 sequences, over 40% seen once. Input material: blood. The receptors were sampled from a woman of 80 years or more in good health.

This rearrangement joins TRBV20-1 to TRBJ2-4, with 12 bases aligning to TRBD2. The DNA end favors TRBJ2-7, so the J call may be wrong. Germline values: CDR1 DFQATT, CDR2 SNEGSKA (reference sequence). CDR3 size: 13 residues. The CDR3 DNA reads TGCAGTGCCCCGACTAGCGGGAGCAACGAGCAGTACTTC. Translated: CSAPTSGSNEQYF.

The chain uses TRBV20-1 and TRBJ2-5; D unresolved. The CDR3 runs 12 residues. The germline CDR1 and CDR2 sequences are DFQATT and SNEGSKA (reference sequence). V dropped 4 bases and J dropped 1 base, with 7 bases sitting between them. CDR3 residues: CSATWSQETQYF. The CDR3 DNA sequence: TGCAGTGCTACGTGGTCCCAAGAGACCCAGTACTTC.

This clonotype came up many times. The rearrangement joins TRBV7-9 to TRBJ1-2; the D gene is possibly TRBD1 (6 bases). Germline CDR1 is SEHNR and CDR2 is FQNEAQ (reference sequence). V shed 7 bases and J shed 8 bases, with 17 bases lying between them. CDR3 length: 13 amino acids. This chain's CDR3 is CASIPGQSSGYTF. The DNA for the CDR3 is TGTGCCAGCATCCCTGGACAGAGTAGCGGCTACACCTTC.

V usage is TRBV20-1 and J usage is TRBJ2-7; tentatively, D is TRBD2 (6 bases). V lost 3 bases to trimming and J lost 7 bases, with 22 bases between them. The CDR3 has 15 amino acids. Germline-derived CDR1 and CDR2 are DFQATT and SNEGSKA (reference sequence). CDR3 region: CSASYGTPSYNEQYF. The CDR3 DNA follows: TGCAGTGCTAGTTACGGGACTCCCTCCTACAATGAGCAGTACTTC.

This clonotype was seen only once. A much more abundant neighbour one base away suggests this may be a read error. The rearrangement joins TRBV2 to TRBJ1-2; the D is unclear. The V and J ends lost 8 bases and 3 bases respectively, with 19 bases between them. Germline V gene sequence: CDR1 SNHLY, CDR2 FYNNEI. This CDR3 contains 15 residues. In nucleotides, the CDR3 is TGTGCCAGCCTTGTGGGAGGGTCCCTCCACTATGGCTACACCTTC. It encodes CASLVGGSLHYGYTF.

The chain combines TRBV20-1 with TRBJ1-5, with D unclear. Germline lookup yields CDR1 DFQATT and CDR2 SNEGSKA (reference sequence). This CDR3 region has 13 residues. The V end was cut by 6 bases, the J end by 2 bases, with 11 bases between. For the CDR3, the DNA is TGCAGTGCCAAAGGTGATGGCAATCAGCCCCAGCATTTT. Translation gives CSAKGDGNQPQHF.

The V and J genes are TRBV29-1 and TRBJ2-5; D might be TRBD1 (6 bases). With 1 base removed from V and 5 bases from J, the gap between germline ends came to 14 bases. Germline CDR1 and CDR2: SQVTM and ANQGSEA. The CDR3 sequence is 14 residues long. In nucleotides, the CDR3 is TGCAGCGTTGAAGGGGAACAGGGTACGGAGACCCAGTACTTC. Protein: CSVEGEQGTETQYF. The variable domain in full, with the rest retrieved from reference TRBV29-1 and TRBJ2-5, is SAVISQKPSRDICQRGTSLTIQCQVDSQVTMMFWYRQQPGQSLTLIATANQGSEATYESGFVIDKFPISRPNLTFSTLTVSNMSPEDSSIYLCSVEGEQGTETQYFGPGTRLLVL.

The chain recombines TRBV20-1 with TRBJ1-1; D is undetermined. The CDR3 consists of 13 residues. Trimming stripped 3 bases from V and 6 bases from J, with 14 bases between. Germline CDR1 and CDR2: DFQATT and SNEGSKA (reference sequence). CDR3 protein: CSASRGSVAEAFF. The CDR3 nucleotides are TGCAGTGCTAGCCGAGGGAGCGTGGCTGAAGCTTTCTTT.

This clonotype has a count of ten or more. The gene calls are TRBV12-3 or TRBV12-4 and TRBJ2-5, with TRBD2 matching over 10 bases. The CDR3 is 15 amino acids. Unmatched junction bases numbered 7, after V lost 5 bases and J lost 4 bases. Here the CDR3 DNA reads TGTGCCAGCAGTAACCCTAGCGGGAGACGAGAGACCCAGTACTTC. It codes for CASSNPSGRRETQYF.

The V call is TRBV6-1, the J call TRBJ1-2; no firm D call. Germline V gene lookup returns CDR1 MNHNS and CDR2 SASEGT. There are 13 residues in the CDR3. V was trimmed by 7 bases and J by 8 bases, leaving 17 bases between them. CDR3 protein: CASTPTSGLGYTF. The CDR3 DNA follows: TGTGCCAGCACCCCGACAAGCGGGTTGGGCTACACCTTC.

The table lists this clonotype with a count of one. V and J are TRBV7-6 and TRBJ1-1; no definite D call. The CDR3 is 13 residues long. Germline V gene data show CDR1 as SGHVS and CDR2 as FNYEAQ. Between the trimmed V and J ends, which lost 5 bases and 1 base, there was a span of 8 bases. In DNA, the CDR3 is TGTGCCAGCAGCCCAGTCTCGAACACTGAAGCTTTCTTT. Residues: CASSPVSNTEAFF. The full variable domain, with the rest looked up from reference TRBV7-6 and TRBJ1-1, is GAGVSQSPRYKVTKRGQDVALRCDPISGHVSLYWYRQALGQGPEFLTYFNYEAQQDKSGLPNDRFSAERPEGSISTLTIQRTEQRDSAMYRCASSPVSNTEAFFGQGTRLTVV.

This clonotype was seen many times. In DNA, the CDR3 is TGTGCCAGCAGCTCTCCGCAGGGAAGGGGGTCCCACAATGAGCAGTTCTTC. Protein product: CASSSPQGRGSHNEQFF. V is TRBV7-2 and J is TRBJ2-1, with a possible D match to TRBD1 (6 bases). Deletions cut 4 bases from V and 5 bases from J, with 21 bases between. The CDR3 is 17 residues long. Germline CDR1 and CDR2: SGHTA and FQGNSA.

Many counts were recorded for this clonotype. V is TRBV5-1 and J is TRBJ1-1; weak D call: TRBD1 (6 bases). Germline-derived CDR1 and CDR2 are SGHRS and YFSETQ. This CDR3 is built from 16 residues. V lost 3 bases and J 0 bases, leaving 15 bases between the germline ends. CDR3 residues: CASSSGARLLNTEAFF. CDR3 nucleotides: TGCGCCAGCAGCTCGGGGGCGCGGCTTCTGAACACTGAAGCTTTCTTT.

The chain has TRBV7-9 and TRBJ2-2; 14 bases agree with TRBD2. This CDR3 spans 19 amino acids. V lost 6 bases to trimming and J lost 6 bases; unmatched junction nucleotides: 15. CDR1 and CDR2 from the germline V gene are SEHNR and FQNEAQ (reference sequence). The CDR3, as DNA: TGTGCCAGCAGACGACGGACGGGACTAGCGGGAGATCGGGCCGGGGAGCTGTTTTTT. It encodes CASRRRTGLAGDRAGELFF. The whole variable domain, filled in from reference TRBV7-9 and TRBJ2-2, reads DTGVSQNPRHKITKRGQNVTFRCDPISEHNRLYWYRQTLGQGPEFLTYFQNEAQLEKSRLLSDRFSAERPKGSFSTLEIQRTEQGDSAMYLCASRRRTGLAGDRAGELFFGEGSRLTVL.

This clonotype was detected ten times or more. The chain joins TRBV5-1 to TRBJ2-3; the D is unclear. Trimming took off 1 base at V and 4 bases at J, with 10 bases between the two ends. Germline V gene lookup returns CDR1 SGHRS and CDR2 YFSETQ. CDR3 length: 14 residues. This CDR3 is CASSLTEGPDTQYF. CDR3 nucleotides: TGCGCCAGCAGCTTGACAGAAGGTCCAGATACGCAGTATTTT.

This clonotype was picked up a small number of times. The V gene is TRBV5-4, the J gene TRBJ2-1; possible D gene TRBD2, 5 bases. The CDR3 has 14 amino acids. Between the trimmed V and J ends, which lost 4 bases and 8 bases, there was a span of 16 bases. CDR1 is SGHNT, CDR2 YYREEE, per germline (reference sequence). The CDR3 coding sequence is TGTGCCAGCAGCGCGAACAAGGATAGCGATGAGCAGTTCTTC. As protein: CASSANKDSDEQFF.

The rearrangement uses TRBV28 and TRBJ1-3; D may be TRBD1 (6 bases). The CDR3 has 18 residues. CDR1 MDHEN and CDR2 SYDVKM come from the germline V gene. Trimming shortened V by 5 bases and J by 4 bases, and 24 bases separated the two germline ends. The CDR3, as DNA: TGTGCCAGCAGTCCGTCGGCCCTAGGGGGGCGGGGCGGAAACACCATATATTTT. Encoded protein: CASSPSALGGRGGNTIYF.

This rearrangement joins TRBV29-1 to TRBJ2-1; 7 bases are a match to TRBD1. Trimming cost V 6 bases and J 0 bases; bases outside gene matches: 8. The germline V gene encodes CDR1 SQVTM and CDR2 ANQGSEA. The CDR3 extends over 15 amino acids. The CDR3 region is CSVDNRGSSYNEQFF. The DNA for the CDR3 is TGCAGCGTCGACAACAGGGGTAGCTCCTACAATGAGCAGTTCTTC.

Worth noting for this clonotype: A read error is possible here, since a much larger clone lies one base away. The chain has TRBV6-5 and TRBJ1-2; 9 bases line up with TRBD1. The germline V gene has CDR1 MNHEY and CDR2 SVGAGI. The trim removed 0 bases at V and 7 bases at J, leaving 15 bases unmatched. The CDR3 is 18 amino acids. DNA for the CDR3: TGTGCCAGCAGTTACTCGCATGGGACAGGGAATCCCTGGGCTGGCTACACCTTC. Amino acid sequence: CASSYSHGTGNPWAGYTF.

The sample holds a few counts of this clonotype. The chain employs TRBV7-2 and TRBJ1-3, with D unclear. The CDR3 consists of 14 residues. Germline V gene data show CDR1 as SGHTA and CDR2 as FQGNSA. Trimming pared 4 bases from V and 0 bases from J, leaving 7 bases between. As DNA, the CDR3 is TGTGCCAGCAGCTCACAAAACTCTGGAAACACCATATATTTT. Encoded protein: CASSSQNSGNTIYF.